This T cell receptor beta chain was observed in a study of T cell responses to AZD1222 COVID-19 vaccine. CDR1 and CDR2 (germline): LNHDA, SQIVND (reference sequence). Losses at the gene ends were 3 bases for V and 10 bases for J; bases not matched to a gene: 7. The CDR3 is 14 residues long. Repertoires were generated with immunoSEQ multiplex PCR, while TCRdb's copy carries only in-frame clones and drops some. The repertoire holds roughly 200,000 clones, just over 90% seen once, with around 3.6% in the top ten. The rearrangement joins TRBV19 to TRBJ2-1; 9 bases are shared with TRBD2. This sample comprised peripheral blood, obtained 28 days after the second dose of the MenACWY control vaccine. This receptor was identified in an adult who received the MenACWY meningococcal vaccine as a control. This CDR3 reads CASSIWLAGEEQFF. The CDR3 DNA sequence: TGTGCCAGTAGTATTTGGTTAGCGGGAGAGGAGCAGTTCTTC.